This entry features one T cell receptor (beta chain) sequence. This clonotype was picked up many times. There is no known antigen for this receptor. No per-base quality is available; no much larger clone lies one base away. The sample is drawn from a study of T cell repertoires in cytomegalovirus infection (dated by TCRdb to 2018 to 2020). Looking at the study overall: Donor HLA type was relevant to the analysis, because carriage of CMV infection together with the matching HLA type was indicated by public TCR beta signatures.

Trimming takes 4 bases off V and 0 bases off J; junction bases not matched to a gene: 7. The CDR3 runs 17 amino acids, cysteine and phenylalanine included. Just the 51-base CDR3 DNA is kept, in frame starting at base 1. According to the germline V gene (reference sequence), CDR1 reads MNHEY and CDR2 reads SMNVEV. The research as a whole found: The ex vivo response was dominated by HLA-C-restricted CMV-specific TCR beta clonotypes, which also provided the single most frequent clonotype in two of eight donors. Carriers of CMV infection plus the relevant HLA type were discriminated by the cumulative frequency of public TCR beta family members in the study cohort and in an independent 352-donor cohort.

Sequencing was performed on an Illumina HiSeq 1500. TCRdb reprocessed the public reads (quality trimming at Q25 with fastp, clone calling with MiXCR) and kept in-frame beta chains. CDR3 protein duplicates are merged, each entry listing the most common genes and DNA. The table for this sample lists under 150,000 distinct CDR3 sequences; more than 20% of them were counted only once. About 37% of the sample is taken by the ten largest. In this chain, TRBV27 is recombined with TRBJ1-2; the central 11 bases match TRBD1. The sequence came from a human donor in good health (CMV status not recorded). Some clones in this sample may be carry-over from other donors' samples. The sample taken for sequencing was PBMCs, sequenced either directly or after in vitro stimulation (not recorded which). The nucleotide sequence is TGTGCCAGCAGTTCTTGGGGACAGGGGGTAACTAACTATGGCTACACCTTC. Its coded protein is CASSSWGQGVTNYGYTF.